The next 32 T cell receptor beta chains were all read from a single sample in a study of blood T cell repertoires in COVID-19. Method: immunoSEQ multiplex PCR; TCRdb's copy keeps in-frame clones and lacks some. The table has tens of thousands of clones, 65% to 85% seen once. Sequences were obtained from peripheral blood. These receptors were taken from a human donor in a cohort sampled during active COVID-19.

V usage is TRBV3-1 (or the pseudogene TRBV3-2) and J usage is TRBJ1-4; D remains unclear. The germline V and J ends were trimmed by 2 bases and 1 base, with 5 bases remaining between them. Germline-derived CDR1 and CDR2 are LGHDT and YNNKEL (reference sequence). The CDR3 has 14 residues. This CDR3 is CASSQRGTNEKLFF. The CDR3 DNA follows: TGTGCCAGCAGCCAAAGAGGAACTAATGAAAAACTGTTTTTT.

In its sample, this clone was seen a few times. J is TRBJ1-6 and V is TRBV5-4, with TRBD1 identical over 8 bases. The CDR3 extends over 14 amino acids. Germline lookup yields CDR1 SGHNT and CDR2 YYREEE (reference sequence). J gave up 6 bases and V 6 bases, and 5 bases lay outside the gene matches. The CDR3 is CASNPQGVNSPLHF. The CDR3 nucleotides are TGTGCCAGCAATCCACAGGGGGTTAATTCACCCCTCCACTTT.

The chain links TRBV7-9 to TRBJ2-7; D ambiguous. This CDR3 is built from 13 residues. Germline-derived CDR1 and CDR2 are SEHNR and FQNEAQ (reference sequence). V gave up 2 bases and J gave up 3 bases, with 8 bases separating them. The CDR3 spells CASSLYPGYEQYF. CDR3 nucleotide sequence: TGTGCCAGCAGCTTATATCCGGGCTACGAGCAGTACTTC.

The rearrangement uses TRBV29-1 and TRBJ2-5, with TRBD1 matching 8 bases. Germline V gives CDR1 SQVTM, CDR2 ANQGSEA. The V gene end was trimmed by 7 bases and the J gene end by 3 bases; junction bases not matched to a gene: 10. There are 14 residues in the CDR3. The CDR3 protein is CSAPQTGAEETQYF. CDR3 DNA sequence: TGCAGCGCTCCTCAGACAGGGGCGGAAGAGACCCAGTACTTC.

The CDR3: CASSLVPGEDTQYF. CDR3 sequence (DNA): TGCGCCAGCAGCTTGGTCCCAGGGGAAGATACGCAGTATTTT. The chain carries TRBV5-1 and TRBJ2-3, with D possibly being TRBD1 (6 bases). V shed 0 bases and J shed 5 bases, with 10 bases lying between them. The CDR3 contains 14 residues. Germline CDR1 reads SGHRS; CDR2 reads YFSETQ.

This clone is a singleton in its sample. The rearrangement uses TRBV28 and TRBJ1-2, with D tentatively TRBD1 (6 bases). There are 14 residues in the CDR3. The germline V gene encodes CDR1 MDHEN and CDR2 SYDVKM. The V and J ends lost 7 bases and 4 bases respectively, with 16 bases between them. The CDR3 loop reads CASTPMTGLYGYTF. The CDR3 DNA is TGTGCCAGCACCCCCATGACAGGACTCTATGGCTACACCTTC.

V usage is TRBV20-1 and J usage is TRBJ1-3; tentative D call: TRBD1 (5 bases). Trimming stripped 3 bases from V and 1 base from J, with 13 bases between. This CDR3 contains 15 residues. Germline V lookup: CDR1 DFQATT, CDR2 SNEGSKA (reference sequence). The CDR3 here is CSASGAKGSGNTIYF. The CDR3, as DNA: TGCAGTGCTAGTGGGGCCAAGGGGTCTGGAAACACCATATATTTT.

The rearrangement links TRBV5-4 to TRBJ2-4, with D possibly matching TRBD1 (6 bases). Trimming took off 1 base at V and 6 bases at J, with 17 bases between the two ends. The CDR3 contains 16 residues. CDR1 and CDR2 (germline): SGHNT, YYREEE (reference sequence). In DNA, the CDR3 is TGTGCCAGCAGCTTGATGTCCCCAGGGGCGATAAACATTCAGTACTTC. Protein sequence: CASSLMSPGAINIQYF.

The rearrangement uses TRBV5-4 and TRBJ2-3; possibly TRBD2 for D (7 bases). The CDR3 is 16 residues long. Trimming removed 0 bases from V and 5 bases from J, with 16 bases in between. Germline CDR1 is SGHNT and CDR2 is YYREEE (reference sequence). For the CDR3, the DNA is TGTGCCAGCAGCTTGGGGGGCGGGGGCCCCAGAGATACGCAGTATTTT. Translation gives CASSLGGGGPRDTQYF.

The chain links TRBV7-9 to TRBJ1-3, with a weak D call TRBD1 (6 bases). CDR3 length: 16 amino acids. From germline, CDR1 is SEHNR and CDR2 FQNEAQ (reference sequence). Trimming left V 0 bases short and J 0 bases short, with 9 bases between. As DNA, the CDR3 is TGTGCCAGCAGCTTAGCGGGGGCGAACTCTGGAAACACCATATATTTT. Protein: CASSLAGANSGNTIYF.

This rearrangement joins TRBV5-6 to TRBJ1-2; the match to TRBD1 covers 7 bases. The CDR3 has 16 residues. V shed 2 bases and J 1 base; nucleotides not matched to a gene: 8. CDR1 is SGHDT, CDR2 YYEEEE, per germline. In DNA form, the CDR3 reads TGTGCCAGCAGCTTAGCTCGACAGGGCCATAACTATGGCTACACCTTC. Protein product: CASSLARQGHNYGYTF.

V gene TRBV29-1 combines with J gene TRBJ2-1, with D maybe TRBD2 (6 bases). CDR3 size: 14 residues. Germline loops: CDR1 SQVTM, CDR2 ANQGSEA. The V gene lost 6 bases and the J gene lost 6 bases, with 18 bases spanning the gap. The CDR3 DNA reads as TGCAGCGTGCAAGCCGGGACTTACTCCAATGAGCAGTTCTTC. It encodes CSVQAGTYSNEQFF.

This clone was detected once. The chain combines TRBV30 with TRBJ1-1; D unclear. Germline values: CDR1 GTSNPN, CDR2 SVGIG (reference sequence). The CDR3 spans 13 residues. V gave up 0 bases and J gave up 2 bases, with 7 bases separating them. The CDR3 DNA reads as TGTGCCTGGAGTGTAAGAGTAAACACTGAAGCTTTCTTT. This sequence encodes CAWSVRVNTEAFF.

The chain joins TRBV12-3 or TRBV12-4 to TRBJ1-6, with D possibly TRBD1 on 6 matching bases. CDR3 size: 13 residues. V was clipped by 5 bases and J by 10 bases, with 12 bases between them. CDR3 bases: TGTGCCAGCAGTGATCGGGACACCTCACCCCTCCACTTT. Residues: CASSDRDTSPLHF.

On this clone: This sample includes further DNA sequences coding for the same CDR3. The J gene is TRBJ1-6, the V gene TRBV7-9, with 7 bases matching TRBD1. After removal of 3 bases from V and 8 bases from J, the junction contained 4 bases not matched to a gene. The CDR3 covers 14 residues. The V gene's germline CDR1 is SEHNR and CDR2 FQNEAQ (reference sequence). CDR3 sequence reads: CASSLGTADSPLHF. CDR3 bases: TGTGCCAGCAGCTTGGGGACAGCCGATTCACCCCTCCACTTT.

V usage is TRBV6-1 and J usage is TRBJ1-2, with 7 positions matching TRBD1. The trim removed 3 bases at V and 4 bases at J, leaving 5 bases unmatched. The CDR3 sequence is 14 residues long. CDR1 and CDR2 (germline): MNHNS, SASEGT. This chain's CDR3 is CASSDIDRAYGYTF. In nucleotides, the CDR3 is TGTGCCAGCAGTGACATAGACAGGGCCTATGGCTACACCTTC.

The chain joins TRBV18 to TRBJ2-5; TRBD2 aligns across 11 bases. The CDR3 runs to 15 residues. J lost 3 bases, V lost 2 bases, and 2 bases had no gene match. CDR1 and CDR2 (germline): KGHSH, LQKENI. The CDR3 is CASSPRGLAEETQYF. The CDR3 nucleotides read TGTGCCAGCTCACCAAGGGGACTAGCGGAAGAGACCCAGTACTTC.

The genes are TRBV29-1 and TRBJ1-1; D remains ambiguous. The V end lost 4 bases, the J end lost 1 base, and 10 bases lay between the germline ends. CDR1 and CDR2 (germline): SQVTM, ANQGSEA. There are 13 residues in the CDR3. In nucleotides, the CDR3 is TGCAGCGTTGCCTGGTCGGGGAACACTGAAGCTTTCTTT. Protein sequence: CSVAWSGNTEAFF.

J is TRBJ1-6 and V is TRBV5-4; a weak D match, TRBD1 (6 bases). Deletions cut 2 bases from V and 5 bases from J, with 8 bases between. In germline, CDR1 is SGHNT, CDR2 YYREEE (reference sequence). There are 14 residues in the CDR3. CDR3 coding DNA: TGTGCCAGCAGCTTTACAGGGAATAATTCACCCCTCCACTTT. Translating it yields CASSFTGNNSPLHF.

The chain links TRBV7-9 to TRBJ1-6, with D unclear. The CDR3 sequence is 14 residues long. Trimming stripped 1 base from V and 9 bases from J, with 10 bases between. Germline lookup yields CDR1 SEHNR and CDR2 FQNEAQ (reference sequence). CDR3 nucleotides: TGTGCCAGCAGCTTAGGGTCCAGCGGTTCACCCCTCCACTTT. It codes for CASSLGSSGSPLHF.

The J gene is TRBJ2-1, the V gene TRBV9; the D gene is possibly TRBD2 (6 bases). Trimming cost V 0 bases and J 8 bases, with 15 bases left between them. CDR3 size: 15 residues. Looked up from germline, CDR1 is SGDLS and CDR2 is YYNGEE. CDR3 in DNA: TGTGCCAGCAGCGTAGCAGGACTAAACCGGGATGAGCAGTTCTTC. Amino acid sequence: CASSVAGLNRDEQFF.

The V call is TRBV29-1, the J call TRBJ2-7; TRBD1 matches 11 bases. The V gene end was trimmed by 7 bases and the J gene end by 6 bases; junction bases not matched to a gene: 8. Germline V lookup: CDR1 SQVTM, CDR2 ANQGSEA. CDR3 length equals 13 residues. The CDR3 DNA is TGCAGCGGCGGGAGGGACAGGGGGGTCGAGCAGTACTTC. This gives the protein CSGGRDRGVEQYF.

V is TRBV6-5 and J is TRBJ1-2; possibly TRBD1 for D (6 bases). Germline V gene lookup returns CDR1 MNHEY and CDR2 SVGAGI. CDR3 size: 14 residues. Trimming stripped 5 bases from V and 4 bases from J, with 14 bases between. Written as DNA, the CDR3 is TGTGCCAGCAGTCACAGGGAAGGGGGCTATGGCTACACCTTC. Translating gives CASSHREGGYGYTF.

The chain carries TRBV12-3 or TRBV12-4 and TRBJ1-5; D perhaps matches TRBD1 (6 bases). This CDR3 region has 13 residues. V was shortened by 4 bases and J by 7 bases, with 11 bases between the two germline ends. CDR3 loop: CASSSGVIQPQHF. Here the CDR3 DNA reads TGTGCCAGCAGTTCAGGGGTAATCCAGCCCCAGCATTTT.

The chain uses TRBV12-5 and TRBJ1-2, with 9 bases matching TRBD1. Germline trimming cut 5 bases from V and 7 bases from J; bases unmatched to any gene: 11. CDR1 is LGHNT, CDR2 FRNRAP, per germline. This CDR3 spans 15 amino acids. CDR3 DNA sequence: TGTGCTAGTGGTCTTACAACAGGGGGCGTTCGTGGCTACACCTTC. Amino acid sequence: CASGLTTGGVRGYTF.

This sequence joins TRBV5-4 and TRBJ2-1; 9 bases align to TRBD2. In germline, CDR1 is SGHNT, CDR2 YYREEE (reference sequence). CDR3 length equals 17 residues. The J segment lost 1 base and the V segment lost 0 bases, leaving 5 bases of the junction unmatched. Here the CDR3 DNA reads TGTGCCAGCAGCTTGGGCGGGGGGGCCTCGTCCTACAATGAGCAGTTCTTC. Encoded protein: CASSLGGGASSYNEQFF. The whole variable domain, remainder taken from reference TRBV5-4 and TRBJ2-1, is ETGVTQSPTHLIKTRGQQVTLRCSSQSGHNTVSWYQQALGQGPQFIFQYYREEENGRGNFPPRFSGLQFPNYSSELNVNALELDDSALYLCASSLGGGASSYNEQFFGPGTRLTVL.

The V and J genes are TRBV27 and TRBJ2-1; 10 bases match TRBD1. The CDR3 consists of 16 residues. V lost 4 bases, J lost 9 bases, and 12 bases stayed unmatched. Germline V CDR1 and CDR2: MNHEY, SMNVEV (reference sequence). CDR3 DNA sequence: TGTGCCAGCAGTTCATTCTTAGACAGGGGGCGCGTTGAGCAGTTCTTC. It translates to CASSSFLDRGRVEQFF.

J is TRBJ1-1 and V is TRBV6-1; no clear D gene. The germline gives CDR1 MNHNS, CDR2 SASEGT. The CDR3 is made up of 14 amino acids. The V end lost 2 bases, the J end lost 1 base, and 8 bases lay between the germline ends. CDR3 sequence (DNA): TGTGCCAGCAGTGAACTAAGATCGAACACTGAAGCTTTCTTT. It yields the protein CASSELRSNTEAFF.

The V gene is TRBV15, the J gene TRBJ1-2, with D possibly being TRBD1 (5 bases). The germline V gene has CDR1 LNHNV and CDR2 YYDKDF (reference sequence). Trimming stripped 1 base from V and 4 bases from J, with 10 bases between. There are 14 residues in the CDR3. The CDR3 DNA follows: TGTGCCACCAGCAGAGGCCAGGGAGGCTATGGCTACACCTTC. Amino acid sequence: CATSRGQGGYGYTF.

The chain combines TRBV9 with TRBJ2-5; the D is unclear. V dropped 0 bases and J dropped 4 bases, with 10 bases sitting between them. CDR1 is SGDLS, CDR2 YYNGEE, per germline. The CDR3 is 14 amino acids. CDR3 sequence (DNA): TGTGCCAGCAGCGTAGCACTGTTCGGAGAGACCCAGTACTTC. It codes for CASSVALFGETQYF.

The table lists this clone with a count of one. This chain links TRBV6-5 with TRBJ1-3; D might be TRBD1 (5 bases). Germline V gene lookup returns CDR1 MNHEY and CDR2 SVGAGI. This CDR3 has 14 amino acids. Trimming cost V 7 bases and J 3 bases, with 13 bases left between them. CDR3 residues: CASNQGLNGNTIYF. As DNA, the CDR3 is TGTGCCAGCAACCAGGGATTGAATGGAAACACCATATATTTT.

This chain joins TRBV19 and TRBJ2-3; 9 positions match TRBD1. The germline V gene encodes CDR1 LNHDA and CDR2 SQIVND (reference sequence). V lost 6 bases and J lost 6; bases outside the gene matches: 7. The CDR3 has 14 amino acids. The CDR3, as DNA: TGTGCCAGTAGCGACAGGGGGGAGGCGGATACGCAGTATTTT. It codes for CASSDRGEADTQYF.